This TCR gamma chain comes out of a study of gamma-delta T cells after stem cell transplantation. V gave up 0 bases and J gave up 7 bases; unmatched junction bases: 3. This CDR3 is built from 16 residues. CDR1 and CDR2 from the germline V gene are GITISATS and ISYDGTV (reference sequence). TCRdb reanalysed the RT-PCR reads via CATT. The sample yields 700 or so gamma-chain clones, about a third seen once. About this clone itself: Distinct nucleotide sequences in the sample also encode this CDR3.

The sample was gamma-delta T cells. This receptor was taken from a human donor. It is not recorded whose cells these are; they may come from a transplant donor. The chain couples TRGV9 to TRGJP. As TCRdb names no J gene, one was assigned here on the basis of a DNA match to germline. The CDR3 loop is CALWEVLELGKKIKVF. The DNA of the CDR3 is TGTGCCTTGTGGGAGGTGCTTGAGTTGGGCAAAAAAATCAAGGTATTT.